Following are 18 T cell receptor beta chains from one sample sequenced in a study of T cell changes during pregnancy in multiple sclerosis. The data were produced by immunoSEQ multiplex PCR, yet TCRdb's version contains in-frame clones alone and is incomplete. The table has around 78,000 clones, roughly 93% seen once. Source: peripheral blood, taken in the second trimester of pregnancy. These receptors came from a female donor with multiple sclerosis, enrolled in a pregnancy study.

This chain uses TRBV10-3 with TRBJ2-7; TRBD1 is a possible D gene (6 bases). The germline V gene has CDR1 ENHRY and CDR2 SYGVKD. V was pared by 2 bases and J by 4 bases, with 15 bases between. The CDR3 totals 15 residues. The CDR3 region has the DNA TGTGCCATCAGTGAGGGTTGGGACAAGAGGTACGAGCAGTACTTC. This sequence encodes CAISEGWDKRYEQYF.

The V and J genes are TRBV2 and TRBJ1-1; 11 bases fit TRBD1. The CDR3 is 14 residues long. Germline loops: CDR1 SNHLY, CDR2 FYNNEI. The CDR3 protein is CAIGQGALNTEAFF. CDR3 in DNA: TGTGCTATCGGACAGGGGGCGTTGAACACTGAAGCTTTCTTT.

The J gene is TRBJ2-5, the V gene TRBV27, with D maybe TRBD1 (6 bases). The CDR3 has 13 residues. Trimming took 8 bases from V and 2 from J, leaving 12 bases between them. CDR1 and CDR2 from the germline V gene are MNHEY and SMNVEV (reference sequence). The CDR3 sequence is CASSVGGQETQYF. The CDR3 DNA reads TGTGCCAGCTCGGTAGGGGGACAAGAGACCCAGTACTTC.

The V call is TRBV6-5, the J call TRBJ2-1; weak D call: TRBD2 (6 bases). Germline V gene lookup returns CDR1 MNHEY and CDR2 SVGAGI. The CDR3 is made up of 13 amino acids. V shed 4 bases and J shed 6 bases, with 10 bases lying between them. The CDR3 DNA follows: TGTGCCAGCAGTTTCACTAGCACCAATGAGCAGTTCTTC. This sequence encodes CASSFTSTNEQFF.

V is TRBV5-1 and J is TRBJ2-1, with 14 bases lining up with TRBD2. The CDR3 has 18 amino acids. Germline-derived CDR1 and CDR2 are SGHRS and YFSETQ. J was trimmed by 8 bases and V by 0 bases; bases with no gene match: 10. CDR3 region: CASSLADWTSGGMDEQFF. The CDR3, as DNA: TGCGCCAGCAGCTTGGCCGATTGGACTAGCGGGGGGATGGATGAGCAGTTCTTC. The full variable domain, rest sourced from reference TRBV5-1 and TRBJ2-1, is KAGVTQTPRYLIKTRGQQVTLSCSPISGHRSVSWYQQTPGQGLQFLFEYFSETQRNKGNFPGRFSGRQFSNSRSEMNVSTLELGDSALYLCASSLADWTSGGMDEQFFGPGTRLTVL.

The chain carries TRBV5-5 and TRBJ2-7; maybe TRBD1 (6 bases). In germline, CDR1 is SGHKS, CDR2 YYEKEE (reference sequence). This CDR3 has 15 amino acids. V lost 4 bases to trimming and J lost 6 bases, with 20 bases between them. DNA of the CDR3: TGTGCCAGCAGCAGGGGACACTCCAAAGTGAGCGAGCAGTACTTC. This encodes CASSRGHSKVSEQYF.

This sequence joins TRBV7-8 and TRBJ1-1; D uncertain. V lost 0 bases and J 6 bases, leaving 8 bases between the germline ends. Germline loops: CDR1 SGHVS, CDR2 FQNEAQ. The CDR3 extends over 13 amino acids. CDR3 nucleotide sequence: TGTGCCAGCAGCTTAGCGTTACGGGCTGAAGCTTTCTTT. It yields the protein CASSLALRAEAFF.

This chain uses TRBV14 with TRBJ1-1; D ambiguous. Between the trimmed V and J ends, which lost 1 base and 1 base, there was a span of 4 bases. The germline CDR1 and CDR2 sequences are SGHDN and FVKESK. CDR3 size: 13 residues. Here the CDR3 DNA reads TGTGCCAGCAGCCAAGGCGCGAACACTGAAGCTTTCTTT. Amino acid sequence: CASSQGANTEAFF.

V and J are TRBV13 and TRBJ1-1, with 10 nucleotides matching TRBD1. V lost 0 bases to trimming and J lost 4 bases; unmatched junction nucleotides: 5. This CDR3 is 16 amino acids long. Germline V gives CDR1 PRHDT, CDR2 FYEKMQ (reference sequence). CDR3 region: CASSLGDRGPVTEAFF. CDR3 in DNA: TGTGCCAGCAGCTTAGGTGACAGGGGGCCGGTCACTGAAGCTTTCTTT. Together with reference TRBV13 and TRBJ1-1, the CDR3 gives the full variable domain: AAGVIQSPRHLIKEKRETATLKCYPIPRHDTVYWYQQGPGQDPQFLISFYEKMQSDKGSIPDRFSAQQFSDYHSELNMSSLELGDSALYFCASSLGDRGPVTEAFFGQGTRLTVV.

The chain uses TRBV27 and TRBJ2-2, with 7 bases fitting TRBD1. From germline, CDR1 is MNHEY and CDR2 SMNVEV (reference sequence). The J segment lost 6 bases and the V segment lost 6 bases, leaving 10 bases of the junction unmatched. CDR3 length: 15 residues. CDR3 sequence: CASSLERGLAGELFF. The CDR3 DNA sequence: TGTGCCAGCAGCCTGGAAAGGGGGCTCGCCGGGGAGCTGTTTTTT.

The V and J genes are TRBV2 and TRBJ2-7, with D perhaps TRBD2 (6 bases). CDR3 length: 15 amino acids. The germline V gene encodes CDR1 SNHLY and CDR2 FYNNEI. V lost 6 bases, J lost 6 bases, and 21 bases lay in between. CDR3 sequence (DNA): TGTGCCAGCAGGCTAGTCGGGGCGGGGCTTCGCGAGCAGTACTTC. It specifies CASRLVGAGLREQYF.

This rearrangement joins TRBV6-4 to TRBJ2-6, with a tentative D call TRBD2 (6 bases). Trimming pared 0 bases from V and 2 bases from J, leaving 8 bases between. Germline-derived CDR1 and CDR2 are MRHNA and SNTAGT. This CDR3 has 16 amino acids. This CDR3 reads CASSDSSGAGANVLTF. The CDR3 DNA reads TGTGCCAGCAGTGACTCGTCGGGGGCTGGGGCCAACGTCCTGACTTTC.

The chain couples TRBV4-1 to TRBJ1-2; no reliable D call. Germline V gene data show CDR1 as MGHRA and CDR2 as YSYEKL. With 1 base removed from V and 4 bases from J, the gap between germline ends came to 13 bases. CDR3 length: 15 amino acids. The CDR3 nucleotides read TGCGCCAGCAGCCAAGTATGGGAGACGCGCTATGGCTACACCTTC. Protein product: CASSQVWETRYGYTF.

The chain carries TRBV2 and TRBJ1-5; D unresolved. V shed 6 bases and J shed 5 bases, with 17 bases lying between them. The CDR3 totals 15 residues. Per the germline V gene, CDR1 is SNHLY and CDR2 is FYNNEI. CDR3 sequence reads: CASSAQRLADQPQHF. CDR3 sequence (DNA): TGTGCCAGCAGCGCCCAAAGGTTAGCCGATCAGCCCCAGCATTTT.

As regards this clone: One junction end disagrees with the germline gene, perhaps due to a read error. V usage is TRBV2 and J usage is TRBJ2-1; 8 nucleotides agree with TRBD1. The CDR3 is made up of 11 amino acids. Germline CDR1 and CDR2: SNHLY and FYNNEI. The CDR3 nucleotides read TGTGCCAGCAGCTATGGACAGGGTTCGATCTTC. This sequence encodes CASSYGQGSIF.

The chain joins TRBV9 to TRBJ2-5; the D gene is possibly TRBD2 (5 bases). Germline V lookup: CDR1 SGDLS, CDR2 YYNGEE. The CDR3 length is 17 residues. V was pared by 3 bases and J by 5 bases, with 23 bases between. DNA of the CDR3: TGTGCCAGCAGCGACGAAATGTCTGGGAGCTACAGTGAGACCCAGTACTTC. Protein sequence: CASSDEMSGSYSETQYF.

In nucleotides, the CDR3 is TGTGCCAGCAGCTCGACAGGGCCGTTCTACGAGCAGTACTTC. Encoded protein: CASSSTGPFYEQYF. This sequence joins TRBV5-6 and TRBJ2-7; 7 bases align to TRBD1. Per germline, CDR1 SGHDT and CDR2 YYEEEE. With V trimmed by 3 bases and J by 3 bases, 6 bases remained unmatched. The CDR3 loop spans 14 amino acids.

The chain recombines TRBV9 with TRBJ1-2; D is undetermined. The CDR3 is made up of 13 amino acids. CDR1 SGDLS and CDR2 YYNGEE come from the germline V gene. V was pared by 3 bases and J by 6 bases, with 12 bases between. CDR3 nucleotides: TGTGCCAGCAGCGAGGGAGGGTCAGATGGCTACACCTTC. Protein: CASSEGGSDGYTF.